This TCR beta chain was documented in a study of T cells after yellow fever vaccination. The overall study: Preparation of the low-cell-number fractions used SMART-Seq v4 Ultra Low Input. Study-level points and caveats: Just a small share of clonotypes turned up in the CD4 compartment as well as the CD8 compartment.

TCRdb processed the 5' RACE reads anew with MiXCR; each CDR3 protein has one entry. Here the sample spans a few hundred thousand distinct CDR3 sequences, roughly 4.3% being singletons. The V end lost 0 bases, the J end lost 6 bases, and 9 bases lay between the germline ends. Germline lookup yields CDR1 LGHNA and CDR2 YNFKEQ. CDR3 length: 13 amino acids. This clonotype was observed a few times. Its antigen remains unidentified. The chain has TRBV4-2 and TRBJ2-7; a possible D gene is TRBD2 (6 bases). This TCR came from a man aged 18 to 29 who received the YFV17D yellow fever vaccine. This specimen consisted of PBMCs, obtained 5 days after the yellow fever booster vaccination. The chain's CDR3 is CASSQDLGGEQYV. CDR3 nucleotide sequence: TGTGCCAGCAGCCAAGATTTGGGGGGCGAGCAGTACGTC.